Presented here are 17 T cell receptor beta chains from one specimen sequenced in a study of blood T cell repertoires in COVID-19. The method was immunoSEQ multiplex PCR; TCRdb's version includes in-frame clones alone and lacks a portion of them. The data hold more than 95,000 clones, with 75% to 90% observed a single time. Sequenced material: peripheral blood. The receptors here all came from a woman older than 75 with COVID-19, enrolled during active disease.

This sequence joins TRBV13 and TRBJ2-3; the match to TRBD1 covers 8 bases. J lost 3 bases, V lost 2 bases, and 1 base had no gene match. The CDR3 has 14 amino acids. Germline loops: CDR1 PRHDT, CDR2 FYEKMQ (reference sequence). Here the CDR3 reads CASSLRTGTDTQYF. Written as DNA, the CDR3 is TGTGCCAGCAGCTTAAGGACAGGGACAGATACGCAGTATTTT.

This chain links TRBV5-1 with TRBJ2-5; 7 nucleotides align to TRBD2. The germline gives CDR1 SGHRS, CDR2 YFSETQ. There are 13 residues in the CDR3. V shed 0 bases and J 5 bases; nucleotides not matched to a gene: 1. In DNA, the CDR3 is TGCGCCAGCAGCTTGGAAGCGGGGGAGACCCAGTACTTC. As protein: CASSLEAGETQYF. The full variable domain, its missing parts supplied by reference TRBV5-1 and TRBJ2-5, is KAGVTQTPRYLIKTRGQQVTLSCSPISGHRSVSWYQQTPGQGLQFLFEYFSETQRNKGNFPGRFSGRQFSNSRSEMNVSTLELGDSALYLCASSLEAGETQYFGPGTRLLVL.

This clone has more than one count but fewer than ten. The CDR3 bases are TGTGCCAGCAGACGGACTAGCGGGACTGGCGGGGAGCTGTTTTTT. Its protein is CASRRTSGTGGELFF. The chain recombines TRBV7-3 with TRBJ2-2, with 12 positions matching TRBD2. Germline V gene lookup returns CDR1 SGHTA and CDR2 FQGTGA. This CDR3 has 15 amino acids. The V gene end was trimmed by 6 bases and the J gene end by 7 bases; junction bases not matched to a gene: 6.

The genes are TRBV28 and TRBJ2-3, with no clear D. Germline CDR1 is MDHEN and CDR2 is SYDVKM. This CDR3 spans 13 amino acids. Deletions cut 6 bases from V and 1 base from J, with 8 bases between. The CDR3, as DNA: TGTGCCAGCAGACGTACGGGCACAGATACGCAGTATTTT. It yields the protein CASRRTGTDTQYF. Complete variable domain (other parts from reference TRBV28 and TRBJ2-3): DVKVTQSSRYLVKRTGEKVFLECVQDMDHENMFWYRQDPGLGLRLIYFSYDVKMKEKGDIPEGYSVSREKKERFSLILESASTNQTSMYLCASRRTGTDTQYFGPGTRLTVL.

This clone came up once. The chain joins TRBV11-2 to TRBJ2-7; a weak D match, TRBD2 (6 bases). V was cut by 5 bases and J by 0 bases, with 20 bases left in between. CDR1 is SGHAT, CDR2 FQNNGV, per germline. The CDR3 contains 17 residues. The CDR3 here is CASSPVLEAGRSYEQYF. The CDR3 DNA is TGTGCCAGCAGCCCCGTTCTTGAGGCGGGGCGCTCCTACGAGCAGTACTTC.

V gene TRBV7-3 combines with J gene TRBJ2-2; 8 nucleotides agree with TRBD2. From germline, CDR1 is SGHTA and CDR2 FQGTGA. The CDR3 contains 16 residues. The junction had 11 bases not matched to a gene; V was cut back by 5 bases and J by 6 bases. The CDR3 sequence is CASSPGGASGSGELFF. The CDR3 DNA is TGTGCCAGCAGCCCCGGGGGGGCAAGTGGCTCCGGGGAGCTGTTTTTT.

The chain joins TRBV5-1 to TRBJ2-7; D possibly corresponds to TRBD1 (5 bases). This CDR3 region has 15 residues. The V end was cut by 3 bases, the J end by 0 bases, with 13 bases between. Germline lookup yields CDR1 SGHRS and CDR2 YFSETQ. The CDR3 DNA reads TGCGCCAGCAGCTCCCTGGTAGGGGTCTCCTACGAGCAGTACTTC. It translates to CASSSLVGVSYEQYF.

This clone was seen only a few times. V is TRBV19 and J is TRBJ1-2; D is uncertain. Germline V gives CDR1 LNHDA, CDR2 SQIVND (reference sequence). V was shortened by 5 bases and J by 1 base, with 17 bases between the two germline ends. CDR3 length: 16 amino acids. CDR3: CASSETWALLNYGYTF. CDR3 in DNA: TGTGCCAGTAGTGAGACCTGGGCCCTCCTTAACTATGGCTACACCTTC.

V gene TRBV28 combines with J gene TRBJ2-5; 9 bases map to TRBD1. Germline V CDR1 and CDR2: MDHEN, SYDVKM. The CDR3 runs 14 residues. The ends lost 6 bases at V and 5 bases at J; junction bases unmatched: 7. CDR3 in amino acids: CASRAQGAWETQYF. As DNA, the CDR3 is TGTGCCAGCAGAGCACAGGGGGCGTGGGAGACCCAGTACTTC.

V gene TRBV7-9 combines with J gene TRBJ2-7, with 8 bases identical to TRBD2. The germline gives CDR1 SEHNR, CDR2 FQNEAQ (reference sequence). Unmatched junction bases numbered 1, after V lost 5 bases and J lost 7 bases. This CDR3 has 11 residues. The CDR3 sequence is CASSRGGEQYF. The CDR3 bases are TGTGCCAGCAGCCGGGGGGGAGAGCAGTACTTC.

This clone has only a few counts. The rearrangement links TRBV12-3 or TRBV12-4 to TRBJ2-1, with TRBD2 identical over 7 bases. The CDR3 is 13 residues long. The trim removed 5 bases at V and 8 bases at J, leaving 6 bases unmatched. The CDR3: CASSPGGLDEQFF. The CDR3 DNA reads TGTGCCAGCAGTCCGGGAGGTTTAGATGAGCAGTTCTTC.

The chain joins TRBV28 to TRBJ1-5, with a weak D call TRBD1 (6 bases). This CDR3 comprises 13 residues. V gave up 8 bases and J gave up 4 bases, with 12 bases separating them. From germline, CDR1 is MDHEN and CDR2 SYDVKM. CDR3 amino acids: CASAGRGNQPQHF. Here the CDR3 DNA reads TGTGCCAGCGCGGGCAGGGGTAATCAGCCCCAGCATTTT.

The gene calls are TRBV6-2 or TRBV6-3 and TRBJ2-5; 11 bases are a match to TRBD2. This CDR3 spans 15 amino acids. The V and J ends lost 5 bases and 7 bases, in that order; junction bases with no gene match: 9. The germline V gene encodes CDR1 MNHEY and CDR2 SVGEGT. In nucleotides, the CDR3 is TGTGCCAGCAGTCAAGTGACTAGCGGGGAGGGGACCCAGTACTTC. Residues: CASSQVTSGEGTQYF.

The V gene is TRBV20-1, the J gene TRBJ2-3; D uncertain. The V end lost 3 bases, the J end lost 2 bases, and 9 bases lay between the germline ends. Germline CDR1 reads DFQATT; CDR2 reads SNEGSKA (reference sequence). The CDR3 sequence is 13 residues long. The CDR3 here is CSASNTNTDTQYF. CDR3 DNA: TGCAGTGCTAGTAACACAAACACAGATACGCAGTATTTT.

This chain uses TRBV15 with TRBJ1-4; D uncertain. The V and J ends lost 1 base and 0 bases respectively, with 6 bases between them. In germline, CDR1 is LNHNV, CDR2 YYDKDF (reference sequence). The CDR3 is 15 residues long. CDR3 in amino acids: CATSRGRATNEKLFF. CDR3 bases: TGTGCCACCAGCAGAGGCCGAGCAACTAATGAAAAACTGTTTTTT.

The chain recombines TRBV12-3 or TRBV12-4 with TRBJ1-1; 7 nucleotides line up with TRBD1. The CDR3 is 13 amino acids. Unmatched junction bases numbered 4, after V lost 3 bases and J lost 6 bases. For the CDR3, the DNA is TGTGCCAGCAGTTTTTGGGACAGCTCTGAAGCTTTCTTT. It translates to CASSFWDSSEAFF.

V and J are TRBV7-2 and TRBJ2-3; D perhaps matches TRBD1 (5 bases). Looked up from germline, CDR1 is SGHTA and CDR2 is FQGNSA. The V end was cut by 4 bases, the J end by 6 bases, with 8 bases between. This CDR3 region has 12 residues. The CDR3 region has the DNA TGTGCCAGCAGCTCTAACAGGGATACGCAGTATTTT. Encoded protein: CASSSNRDTQYF.